This section outlines one TCR beta chain sequence together with its context. Antigen unknown. This same CDR3 is encoded by further DNA sequences in the sample. The V end was cut by 3 bases, the J end by 4 bases, with 7 bases between. Germline V lookup: CDR1 SEHNR, CDR2 FQNEAQ (reference sequence). CDR3 length: 12 amino acids. These data originate in a study of T cell responses to AZD1222 COVID-19 vaccine. Study conclusions and caveats: Across spike, vaccine-associated CD4 TCRs were found, dominant at 160-218 and 743-854. Unmutated variant regions are reportedly the target of nearly half of TCRs that are spike-specific. An increase in Spike-specific TCR breadth and depth was observed after two AZD1222 doses.

TCRdb's copy holds only in-frame clones and misses some; the assay was immunoSEQ multiplex PCR. Of some 170,000 clones listed, about nine tenths are singletons. The source material was peripheral blood, sampled 28 days after the second AZD1222 dose. This TCR came from an adult who received the AZD1222 COVID-19 vaccine. The J gene is TRBJ2-7, the V gene TRBV7-9, with D perhaps matching TRBD2 (6 bases). The CDR3 DNA is TGTGCCAGCAGCTTTCGGGGGTACGAGCAGTACTTC. Amino acids: CASSFRGYEQYF.